The T cell receptor beta chain under discussion was sequenced for a study of shared clonotypes between healthy human individuals. Study findings and constraints: Compared with memory subsets, naive subsets generally had larger estimated richness. Only blood underwent sampling, and tissue repertoires likely differ.

TCRdb's copy holds only in-frame clones and misses some; the assay was immunoSEQ multiplex PCR. Of around 2.5 million clones in the sample, 90% to 95% were seen once. Note on this clone: Its antigen is not identified.

This receptor was obtained from a man between 18 and 29 years old in good health. Some clones in this sample may be carry-over from other donors' samples. Input material: naive CD4+ T cells from PBMCs. Subset of the sample: CD45RA+ positively selected.

The CDR3 sequence: CASSPTVVLEQFF. The DNA for the CDR3 is TGTGCCAGCTCACCAACCGTGGTCTTGGAACAGTTCTTC. This rearrangement joins TRBV18 to TRBJ2-1; D is unresolved. This CDR3 is built from 13 residues. Germline CDR1 reads KGHSH; CDR2 reads LQKENI. Trimming removed 2 bases at V and 13 bases at J, with 15 bases between.